The following is a T cell receptor (beta chain) sequence with its context. CDR1 and CDR2 (germline): SEHNR, FQNEAQ (reference sequence). The length of the CDR3 is 15 residues. Trimming took off 1 base at V and 6 bases at J, with 10 bases between the two ends. This table comes from immunoSEQ multiplex PCR, and its TCRdb copy is limited to in-frame clones, with some not included. The sample carries 130,000 to 150,000 clones, around nine tenths recorded once. This sample stems from a study of T cell responses to AZD1222 COVID-19 vaccine. The source was peripheral blood, collected on day 0 of AZD1222 vaccination. The genes are TRBV7-9 and TRBJ1-6; D remains ambiguous. The TCR sequence derives from an adult in good health. CDR3 DNA: TGTGCCAGCAGCTTAGGGCAGATCCTTAATTCACCCCTCCACTTT. Amino acids: CASSLGQILNSPLHF.